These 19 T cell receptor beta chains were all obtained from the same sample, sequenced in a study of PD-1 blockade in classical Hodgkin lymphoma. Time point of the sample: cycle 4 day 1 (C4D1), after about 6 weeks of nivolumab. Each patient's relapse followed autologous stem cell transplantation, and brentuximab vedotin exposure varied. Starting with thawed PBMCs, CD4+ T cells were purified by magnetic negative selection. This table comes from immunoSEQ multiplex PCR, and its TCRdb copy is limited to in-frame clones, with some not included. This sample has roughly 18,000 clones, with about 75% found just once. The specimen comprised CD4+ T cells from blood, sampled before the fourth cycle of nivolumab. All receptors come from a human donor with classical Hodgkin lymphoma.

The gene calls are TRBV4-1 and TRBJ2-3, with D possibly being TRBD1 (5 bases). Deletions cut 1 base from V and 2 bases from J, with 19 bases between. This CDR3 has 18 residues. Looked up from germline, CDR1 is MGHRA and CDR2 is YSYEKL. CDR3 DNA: TGCGCCAGCAGCCAAGTCGTCAGGGCAGCCACCCTCACAGATACGCAGTATTTT. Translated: CASSQVVRAATLTDTQYF.

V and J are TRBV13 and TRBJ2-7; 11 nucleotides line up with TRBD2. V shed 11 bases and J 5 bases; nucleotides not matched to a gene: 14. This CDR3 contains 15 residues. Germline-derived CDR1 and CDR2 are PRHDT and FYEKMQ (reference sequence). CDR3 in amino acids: CACKPKTSGTHEQYF. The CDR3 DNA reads TGTGCCTGCAAGCCCAAGACTAGCGGGACTCACGAGCAGTACTTC.

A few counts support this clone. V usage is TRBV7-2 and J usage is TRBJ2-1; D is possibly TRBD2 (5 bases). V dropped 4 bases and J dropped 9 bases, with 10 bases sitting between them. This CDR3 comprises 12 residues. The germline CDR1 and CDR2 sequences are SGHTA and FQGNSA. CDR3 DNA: TGTGCCAGCAGCTCCTACGGAGGTGAGCAGTTCTTC. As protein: CASSSYGGEQFF.

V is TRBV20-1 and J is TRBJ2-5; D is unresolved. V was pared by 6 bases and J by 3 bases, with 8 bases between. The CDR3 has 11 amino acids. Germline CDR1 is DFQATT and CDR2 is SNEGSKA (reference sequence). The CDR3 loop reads CSAPYKETQYF. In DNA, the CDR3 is TGCAGTGCCCCCTACAAAGAGACCCAGTACTTC.

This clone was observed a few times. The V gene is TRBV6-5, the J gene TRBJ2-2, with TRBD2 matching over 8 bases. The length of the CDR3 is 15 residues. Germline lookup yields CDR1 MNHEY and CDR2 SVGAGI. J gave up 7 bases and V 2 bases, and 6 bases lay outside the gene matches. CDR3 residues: CASSYGSGGIGELFF. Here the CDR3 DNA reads TGTGCCAGCAGTTACGGGTCGGGAGGGATCGGGGAGCTGTTTTTT.

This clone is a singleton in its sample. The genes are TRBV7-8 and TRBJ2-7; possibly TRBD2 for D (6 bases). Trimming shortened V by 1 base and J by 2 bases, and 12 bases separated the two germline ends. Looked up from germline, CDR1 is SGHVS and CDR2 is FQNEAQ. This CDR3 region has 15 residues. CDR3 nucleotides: TGTGCCAGCAGCTTAGGCGGGGTCCCCACCTACGAGCAGTACTTC. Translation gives CASSLGGVPTYEQYF.

CDR3 region: CASSPRGLAGADEQFF. The CDR3 nucleotides read TGTGCCAGCTCACCACGGGGACTAGCGGGAGCCGATGAGCAGTTCTTC. The rearrangement joins TRBV18 to TRBJ2-1, with TRBD2 matching 14 bases. There are 16 residues in the CDR3. CDR1 and CDR2 (germline): KGHSH, LQKENI. J gave up 8 bases and V 1 base, and 4 bases lay outside the gene matches.

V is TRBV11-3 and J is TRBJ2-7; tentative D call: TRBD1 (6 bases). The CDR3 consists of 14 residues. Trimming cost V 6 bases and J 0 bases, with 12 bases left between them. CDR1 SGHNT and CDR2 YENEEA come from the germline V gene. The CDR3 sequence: CASSRTDSSYEQYF. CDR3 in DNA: TGTGCCAGCAGTCGGACAGATAGCTCCTACGAGCAGTACTTC.

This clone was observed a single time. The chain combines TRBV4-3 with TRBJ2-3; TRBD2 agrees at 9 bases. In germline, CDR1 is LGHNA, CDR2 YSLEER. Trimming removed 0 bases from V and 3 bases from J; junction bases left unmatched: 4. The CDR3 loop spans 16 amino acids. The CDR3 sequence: CASSQDWGLATDTQYF. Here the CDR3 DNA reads TGCGCCAGCAGCCAAGATTGGGGACTAGCAACAGATACGCAGTATTTT.

CDR3 nucleotide sequence: TGTGCCAGCTCACAACCGGGACTAGCGGGCCAAGAGACCCAGTACTTC. It is translated as CASSQPGLAGQETQYF. This chain uses TRBV18 with TRBJ2-5; 12 bases fit TRBD2. V trimming: 4 bases; J trimming: 1 base; junction bases outside the gene matches: 4. Germline V gene lookup returns CDR1 KGHSH and CDR2 LQKENI. The CDR3 covers 16 residues.

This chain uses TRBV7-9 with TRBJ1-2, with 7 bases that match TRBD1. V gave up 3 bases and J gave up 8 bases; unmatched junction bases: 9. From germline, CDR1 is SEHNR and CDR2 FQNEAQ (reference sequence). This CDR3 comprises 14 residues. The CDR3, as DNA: TGTGCCAGCAGCTTCACCGACAGGGCCGGCGGCTACACCTTC. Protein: CASSFTDRAGGYTF.

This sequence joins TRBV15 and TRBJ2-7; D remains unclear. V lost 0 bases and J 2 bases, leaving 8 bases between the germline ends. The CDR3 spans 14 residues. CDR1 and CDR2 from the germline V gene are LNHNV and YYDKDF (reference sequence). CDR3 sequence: CATSRDLGPYEQYF. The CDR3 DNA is TGTGCCACCAGCAGAGATCTGGGTCCCTACGAGCAGTACTTC.

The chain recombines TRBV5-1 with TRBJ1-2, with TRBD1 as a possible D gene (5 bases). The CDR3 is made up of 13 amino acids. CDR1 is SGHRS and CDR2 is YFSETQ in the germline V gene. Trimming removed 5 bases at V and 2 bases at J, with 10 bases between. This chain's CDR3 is CASSYRGNYGYTF. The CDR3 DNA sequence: TGCGCCAGCAGTTATCGGGGCAACTATGGCTACACCTTC.

CDR3 loop: CASSQARGTNYGYTF. The CDR3 DNA follows: TGCGCCAGCAGCCAAGCCAGGGGGACTAACTATGGCTACACCTTC. The gene calls are TRBV4-3 and TRBJ1-2, with 7 bases identical to TRBD1. The CDR3 totals 15 residues. Germline CDR1 reads LGHNA; CDR2 reads YSLEER. V lost 1 base, J lost 0 bases, and 2 bases stayed unmatched.

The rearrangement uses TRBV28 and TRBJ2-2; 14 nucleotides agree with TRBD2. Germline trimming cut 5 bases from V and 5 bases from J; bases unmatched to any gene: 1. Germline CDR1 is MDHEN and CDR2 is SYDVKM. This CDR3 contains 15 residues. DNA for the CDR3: TGTGCCAGCAGTCGGACTAGCGGGAGGACCGGGGAGCTGTTTTTT. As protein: CASSRTSGRTGELFF.

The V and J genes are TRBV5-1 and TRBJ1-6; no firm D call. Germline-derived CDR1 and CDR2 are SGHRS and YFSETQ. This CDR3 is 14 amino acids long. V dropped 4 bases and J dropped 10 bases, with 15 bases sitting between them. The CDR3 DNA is TGCGCCAGCAGCCTAACAGACTCCCTATCACCCCTCCACTTT. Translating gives CASSLTDSLSPLHF.

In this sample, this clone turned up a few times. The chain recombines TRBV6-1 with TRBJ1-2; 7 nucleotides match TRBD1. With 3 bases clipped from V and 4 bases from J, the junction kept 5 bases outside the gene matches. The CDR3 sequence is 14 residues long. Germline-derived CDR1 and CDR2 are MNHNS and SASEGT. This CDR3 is CASSELDRSYGYTF. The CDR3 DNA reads TGTGCCAGCAGTGAGTTGGACAGGAGCTATGGCTACACCTTC.

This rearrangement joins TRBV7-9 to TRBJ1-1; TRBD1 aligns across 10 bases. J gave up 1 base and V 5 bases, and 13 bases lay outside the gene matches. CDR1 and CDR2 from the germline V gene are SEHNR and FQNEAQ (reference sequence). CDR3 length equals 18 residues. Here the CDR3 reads CASSPMSDRGNSNTEAFF. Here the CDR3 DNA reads TGTGCCAGCAGCCCAATGTCGGACAGGGGGAATTCGAACACTGAAGCTTTCTTT.

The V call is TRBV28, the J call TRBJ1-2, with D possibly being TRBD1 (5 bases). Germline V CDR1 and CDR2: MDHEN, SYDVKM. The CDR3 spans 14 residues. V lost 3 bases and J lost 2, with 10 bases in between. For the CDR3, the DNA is TGTGCCAGCAGTTTGAATGCAGGGAACTATGGCTACACCTTC. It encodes CASSLNAGNYGYTF.